This paragraph reports one T cell receptor beta chain. Libraries were prepared by immunoSEQ multiplex PCR; TCRdb keeps only in-frame clonotypes and omits some of them. Of about 26,000 clones in the sample, about 80% were seen once. Per the germline V gene, CDR1 is MNHEY and CDR2 is SVGAGI. The CDR3 covers 15 residues. V lost 6 bases and J lost 3, with 18 bases in between. The data are from a study of OX40 agonist ivuxolimab in advanced cancers. The TCR was taken from an adult with an advanced solid tumor such as melanoma, head and neck, liver or kidney cancer. The chain carries TRBV6-5 and TRBJ2-7; D call uncertain. The material was CD4+ or CD8+ T cells sorted from blood, obtained in a trial of the OX40 agonist ivuxolimab. The chain's CDR3 is CASSPDGPEYYEQYF. The CDR3, as DNA: TGTGCCAGCAGCCCTGACGGGCCGGAGTACTACGAGCAGTACTTC.